The entry below gives a single TCR beta chain sequence along with its context. This clonotype was picked up a small number of times. The specificity of this receptor is unknown. Base qualities are not provided; no much larger clone lies one nucleotide away. The roughly 39 donors, aged about 6 to 95 years, were systemically healthy Caucasian individuals from Russia. Ten milliliters of peripheral blood were drawn from each donor into EDTA-treated Vacutainer tubes. Ficoll-Paque density-gradient centrifugation was used to isolate PBMCs, with at least 6 million per sample. Total RNA, at least 5.5 micrograms per sample, was extracted from PBMCs with Trizol reagent. Naive CD45RAhigh/CD27high T cell percentages were measured by flow cytometry on a PBMC aliquot from every donor. The library came from 5' RACE. Sequencer: Illumina HiSeq 2500. A second about 7 to 12 cycle PCR used a sample-barcoded 5' primer and a J-beta primer mix. A unique molecular identifier was introduced onto each TCR beta cDNA molecule by a template-switch 5' adaptor carrying 12 random nucleotides. At least 2.5 million CDR3-containing paired-end reads were obtained from each sample. First-strand cDNA was synthesized from all RNA with the Mint cDNA synthesis kit, primed by a TRBC-specific oligonucleotide. All cDNA was treated with uracil-DNA glycosylase and then went through a first 18-cycle PCR with the universal primers M1SS and BC2_uni_R. The source study handled its data this way. For normalization, 1 million high-quality reads were randomly selected from each sample, with every read carrying a distinct molecular identifier. Instead of being binned into consensus sequences, reads with shared molecular identifiers were discarded. MiTCR, set to a Q25 quality threshold and the strictest error-elimination algorithm, was used for CDR3 identification, clonotype clustering and error correction. A nonparametric unseen species model with Euler transformation was used to estimate a lower bound on total TCR beta diversity. TCRdb applied fastp at Q25 and MiXCR to the public reads, then kept only in-frame beta chains. CDR3 protein sequences are deduplicated, and each keeps its most common genes and DNA. It is TCRdb's table, rather than the study itself, that gives the V and J calls and clone size. The sample table shows roughly 1,000,000 distinct CDR3 sequences, and almost 25% are seen once. In total, the top ten clones hold around 0.7% of the sample.

The data belong to a study of blood T cells in healthy people across ages (dated by TCRdb to 2015 to 2017). Looking at the study overall: In model experiments, template switching captured about one uniquely barcoded TCR beta cDNA molecule for every two T cells. Using deep sequencing normalized with unique cDNA molecular identifiers, the study measured how TCR beta repertoire diversity changes with age. The donors were divided into four age groups: young (average around 16 years), middle-aged (around 41), aged (approximately 62) and long-lived (roughly 88). Using the same blood draw, the study looked at two additional independent replicas of 1 million unique cDNA reads for two donors, one aged 18 to 30 and the other aged 80 or older. The paper's findings and limits, for the study overall: The percentage of naive T cells measured by flow cytometry correlated strongly with observed TCR beta diversity. Estimates of total diversity based on one million sequenced T cells were regarded as lower bounds and as underestimates. The CMV infection status of donors was not known, potentially confounding age-related changes in expanded clonotypes. The long-lived group showed more naive CD4+ T cells, fewer expanded clones and increased TCR diversity than the aged group, suggesting age selection. As age increased, observed TCR beta diversity per million T cells dropped in a roughly linear way, and a significant reduction was already evident by age about 36. Since profiling was done on bulk unsorted PBMCs, naive and antigen-experienced compartments could not be conclusively compared.

Based on the germline V gene, the CDR1 and CDR2 sequences are SGHTA and FQGNSA. The CDR3, cysteine through phenylalanine, is 16 amino acids long. Just the 48-base CDR3 DNA is kept, in frame starting at base 1. V is pared back by 5 bases and J by 1 base, with 12 bases lying between the germline termini. The same specimen was also included in a second study, on T cells of mothers and their children. From that second study: Nine systemically healthy Caucasian individuals, comprising three mothers and their six children, were included as donors. cDNA synthesis consumed the entire amount of extracted RNA, loaded at 1.5 ug RNA in each 15 ul reaction. Sample barcodes and 2-4 random nucleotides were added via the M1S primer in the second PCR. Each mother yielded over 9 million TCR beta CDR3 reads and each child 2.5 million to 3 million reads. Thymic selection similarly shapes TCR recombination output in related and unrelated pairs, with minor effect from inherited differences. Normalized repertoire overlap was always slightly but never significantly higher in related than unrelated mother-child pairs. With a sensitivity of approximately 96 clones per million clonotypes, no persistent microchimeric T cell clones were detected. The study used deep NGS to compare TCR beta repertoires of mothers and children, seeking features distinguishing related mother-child pairs from unrelated individuals. Mothers averaged 40 +/- 4 years of age and children averaged about 10 +/- 4 years. After adapters were ligated using NEBNext reagents, the libraries underwent 100+100 nt paired-end sequencing on an Illumina HiSeq 2000. To prevent cross-contamination, the mother and child libraries were prepared one month apart and sequenced in separate runs. Each donor had between roughly 450,000 and 2,300,000 distinct TCR beta clonotypes identified. Naive TCR beta clonotypes were estimated from low-frequency clonotypes matched to each donor's FACS-determined naive share, without sorting.

The sequence derives from a girl aged 2-9 years in good health. Sample: blood. The chain couples TRBV7-2 to TRBJ2-6, with the D gene call left open. The CDR3 region has the sequence CASSPTTESGANVLTF. The nucleotide sequence reads as follows: TGTGCCAGCAGCCCCACGACGGAATCTGGGGCCAACGTCCTGACTTTC.